This TCR beta chain was identified in a study of neurological immune-mediated disorders. TCRdb reprocessed the 5' RACE reads with MiXCR, giving one entry per CDR3 protein. The sample holds about 66,000 distinct CDR3 sequences, about 5.1% seen once. This clonotype was seen at least ten times. The CDR3 spans 16 residues. Germline V lookup: CDR1 MNHEY, CDR2 SMNVEV (reference sequence). V was clipped by 5 bases and J by 1 base; unmatched bases: 8. V usage is TRBV27 and J usage is TRBJ2-7; 10 nucleotides match TRBD2. The clonotype originates from a woman between 70 and 85 years old with multiple sclerosis. Sequenced sample: PBMCs. Here the CDR3 DNA reads TGTGCCAGCAGTGTAAGAGGACTAGCGGCGTCCTACGAGCAGTACTTC. Its translation: CASSVRGLAASYEQYF.